Below, 22 T cell receptor beta chains from the same sample are listed, as sequenced in a study of CD8 T cells in ankylosing spondylitis. Findings and limits, study-wide: The study identified a TCR beta motif of roughly eight highly homologous variants that appeared characteristic of ankylosing spondylitis blood.

TCRdb independently ran MiXCR on the 5' RACE reads; one entry per CDR3 protein. The sample shows 500,000 to 550,000 distinct CDR3 sequences, more than 9.5% of them seen only once. Their specific antigens are unknown. Sample: blood, either unsorted or a sorted T cell fraction (not recorded which). The source of these receptors is a male donor with ankylosing spondylitis.

This clonotype was recorded a few times. The rearrangement uses TRBV7-2 and TRBJ2-1, with D hard to call. CDR1 SGHTA and CDR2 FQGNSA come from the germline V gene. CDR3 length: 12 amino acids. V was cut by 0 bases and J by 10 bases, with 7 bases left in between. The chain's CDR3 is CASSLAPWEQFF. The CDR3 DNA follows: TGTGCCAGCAGCTTAGCTCCGTGGGAGCAGTTCTTC.

This clonotype was seen only a few times. This rearrangement joins TRBV7-2 to TRBJ2-3; TRBD2 matches at 11 bases. V lost 5 bases, J lost 2 bases, and 3 bases stayed unmatched. This CDR3 is 15 amino acids long. CDR1 is SGHTA, CDR2 FQGNSA, per germline. Written as DNA, the CDR3 is TGTGCCAGCAGCCAGGGACTAGCGGTCACAGATACGCAGTATTTT. Translating gives CASSQGLAVTDTQYF.

The table lists this clonotype with many counts. The V call is TRBV12-3 or TRBV12-4, the J call TRBJ2-5; 7 nucleotides match TRBD2. The V segment lost 6 bases and the J segment 7 bases; nucleotides outside the gene matches: 8. CDR3 length: 13 amino acids. The CDR3 DNA reads as TGTGCCAGCAGCCCCGGGACTACCGTGACCCAGTACTTC. It yields the protein CASSPGTTVTQYF.

CDR3 sequence: CASSSGSSEQYF. Here the CDR3 DNA reads TGTGCCAGCAGCTCCGGATCCAGCGAGCAGTACTTC. The chain carries TRBV13 and TRBJ2-7; D unclear. Germline loops: CDR1 PRHDT, CDR2 FYEKMQ (reference sequence). V shed 4 bases and J shed 6 bases, with 10 bases lying between them. The CDR3 covers 12 residues.

The chain links TRBV12-3 or TRBV12-4 to TRBJ2-2; D is uncertain. This CDR3 spans 12 amino acids. Deletions cut 1 base from V and 6 bases from J, with 3 bases between. CDR3 residues: CASSLVPGELFF. DNA for the CDR3: TGTGCCAGCAGTTTAGTTCCCGGGGAGCTGTTTTTT.

In this sample, this clonotype turned up a few times. The chain couples TRBV20-1 to TRBJ2-7; unclear D gene. From germline, CDR1 is DFQATT and CDR2 SNEGSKA (reference sequence). This CDR3 is built from 13 residues. V lost 5 bases to trimming and J lost 1 base, with 12 bases between them. DNA of the CDR3: TGCAGTGCTGCCCGTGACGGTTCCTACGAGCAGTACTTC. This translates into CSAARDGSYEQYF.

This clonotype was seen many times. V and J are TRBV12-3 or TRBV12-4 and TRBJ2-2; no firm D call. This CDR3 has 13 amino acids. With 2 bases removed from V and 5 bases from J, the gap between germline ends came to 6 bases. CDR3 in amino acids: CASSLLGTGELFF. The CDR3, as DNA: TGTGCCAGCAGTTTACTTGGGACCGGGGAGCTGTTTTTT.

This clonotype was seen repeatedly, ten times or more. This rearrangement joins TRBV20-1 to TRBJ1-5, with 7 positions matching TRBD1. CDR1 DFQATT and CDR2 SNEGSKA come from the germline V gene (reference sequence). The CDR3 has 16 residues. V was pared by 4 bases and J by 2 bases, with 11 bases of the junction left unmatched. CDR3 sequence reads: CSATPLRGGGNQPQHF. The CDR3 DNA is TGCAGTGCTACCCCCCTCAGGGGGGGGGGCAATCAGCCCCAGCATTTT.

This clonotype turned up a few times. V and J are TRBV5-1 and TRBJ1-6; 9 bases match TRBD1. V trimming: 3 bases; J trimming: 10 bases; junction bases outside the gene matches: 8. The germline gives CDR1 SGHRS, CDR2 YFSETQ. The CDR3 extends over 15 amino acids. The CDR3 region is CASSWGDRDRSPLHF. CDR3 bases: TGCGCCAGCAGCTGGGGGGACAGGGATCGATCACCCCTCCACTTT.

The chain combines TRBV11-2 with TRBJ2-1; 10 nucleotides match TRBD2. The junction had 14 bases not matched to a gene; V was cut back by 2 bases and J by 7 bases. The CDR3 length is 18 residues. CDR1 and CDR2 (germline): SGHAT, FQNNGV. The CDR3 DNA is TGTGCCAGCAGCTTAATGGCTAGCGGGAGTAAGGAGGGGAATGAGCAGTTCTTC. The encoded protein is CASSLMASGSKEGNEQFF.

This clonotype was counted between two and nine times. The rearrangement joins TRBV10-2 to TRBJ2-1, with D possibly TRBD2 on 5 matching bases. V lost 6 bases to trimming and J lost 7 bases, with 16 bases between them. The CDR3 has 14 amino acids. Germline V CDR1 and CDR2: WSHSY, SAAADI. The CDR3 sequence is CASRSTSFGNEQFF. DNA for the CDR3: TGCGCCAGCAGGAGCACTAGTTTTGGGAATGAGCAGTTCTTC.

The rearrangement uses TRBV5-6 and TRBJ1-5, with D unresolved. The germline V and J ends were trimmed by 4 bases and 3 bases, with 11 bases remaining between them. Germline CDR1 and CDR2: SGHDT and YYEEEE. CDR3 length: 14 amino acids. CDR3 nucleotides: TGTGCCAGCAGCCTCCGGGAGTTCAATCAGCCCCAGCATTTT. This gives the protein CASSLREFNQPQHF.

At least ten counts were recorded for this clonotype. V gene TRBV3-1 combines with J gene TRBJ1-1; D remains ambiguous. V was cut by 2 bases and J by 6 bases, with 13 bases left in between. Germline-derived CDR1 and CDR2 are LGHDT and YNNKEL (reference sequence). This CDR3 is 14 amino acids long. CDR3 region: CASSQPMSGPEAFF. DNA of the CDR3: TGTGCCAGCAGCCAACCTATGTCGGGTCCTGAAGCTTTCTTT.

The chain combines TRBV6-2 or TRBV6-3 with TRBJ2-5; D is possibly TRBD2 (6 bases). This CDR3 has 11 residues. Germline CDR1 is MNHEY and CDR2 is SVGEGT. V was pared by 5 bases and J by 9 bases, with 10 bases between. Here the CDR3 DNA reads TGTGCCAGCAGTGACGGGACTCCCCAGTACTTC. Amino acid sequence: CASSDGTPQYF.

This clonotype has more than one count but fewer than ten. This chain joins TRBV3-1 and TRBJ2-1; D gene ambiguous. This CDR3 has 14 amino acids. V was clipped by 4 bases and J by 1 base, with 8 bases between them. Germline CDR1 is LGHDT and CDR2 is YNNKEL (reference sequence). Written as DNA, the CDR3 is TGTGCCAGCAGCCCATACAGTTCCTACAATGAGCAGTTCTTC. The encoded protein is CASSPYSSYNEQFF.

CDR3 bases: TGTGCCAGCAGCTTAGTGCCTACTAGCGCCTACAATGAGCAGTTCTTC. Translating gives CASSLVPTSAYNEQFF. The rearrangement joins TRBV7-9 to TRBJ2-1, with TRBD2 matching 7 bases. Germline assignment: CDR1 SEHNR and CDR2 FQNEAQ (reference sequence). This CDR3 has 16 amino acids. V lost 1 base and J lost 2; bases outside the gene matches: 5. Full variable domain (rest looked up from reference TRBV7-9 and TRBJ2-1): DTGVSQNPRHKITKRGQNVTFRCDPISEHNRLYWYRQTLGQGPEFLTYFQNEAQLEKSRLLSDRFSAERPKGSFSTLEIQRTEQGDSAMYLCASSLVPTSAYNEQFFGPGTRLTVL.

Ten or more counts support this clonotype. The rearrangement links TRBV11-1 to TRBJ1-1, with 9 bases lining up with TRBD1. CDR1 and CDR2 from the germline V gene are SGHAT and FQDESV (reference sequence). The junction had 2 bases not matched to a gene; V was cut back by 5 bases and J by 4 bases. The CDR3 length is 13 residues. The DNA of the CDR3 is TGTGCCAGCAGCCGGGACAGGGTCACTGAAGCTTTCTTT. Protein product: CASSRDRVTEAFF.

The chain is built from TRBV3-1 and TRBJ2-7; TRBD2 aligns across 13 bases. V lost 4 bases to trimming and J lost 7 bases; unmatched junction nucleotides: 10. Germline V CDR1 and CDR2: LGHDT, YNNKEL (reference sequence). There are 16 residues in the CDR3. This CDR3 reads CASSRRLAGGVGEQYF. The CDR3, as DNA: TGTGCCAGCAGCCGTAGACTAGCGGGAGGAGTAGGGGAGCAGTACTTC.

The table lists this clonotype with a few counts. The J gene is TRBJ2-7, the V gene TRBV2; 10 bases align to TRBD2. The V gene's germline CDR1 is SNHLY and CDR2 FYNNEI. The CDR3 is 14 amino acids. J lost 3 bases, V lost 7 bases, and 6 bases had no gene match. Here the CDR3 DNA reads TGTGCCAGCAAGAGCGGGAGGGGTCTCTACGAGCAGTACTTC. Protein: CASKSGRGLYEQYF.

This clonotype turned up a few times. The CDR3 DNA reads TGTGCCAGCAGCTTAGGACACCCCGCGGTCACAGATACGCAGTATTTT. Its protein product is CASSLGHPAVTDTQYF. The genes are TRBV11-2 and TRBJ2-3; D is ambiguous. Trimming left V 1 base short and J 2 bases short, with 13 bases between. CDR1 and CDR2 from the germline V gene are SGHAT and FQNNGV. The CDR3 length is 16 residues.

This clonotype was observed a single time. J is TRBJ2-1 and V is TRBV5-6; D is possibly TRBD2 (6 bases). Germline V gene lookup returns CDR1 SGHDT and CDR2 YYEEEE. V lost 9 bases to trimming and J lost 3 bases, with 28 bases between them. This CDR3 is 18 amino acids long. The CDR3 nucleotides read TGTGCCATCGGCCCCCTGTCGGGGCGGGAAGGAGGCTACAATGAGCAGTTCTTC. It specifies CAIGPLSGREGGYNEQFF.

The chain uses TRBV29-1 and TRBJ2-5; D is undetermined. Germline V gene data show CDR1 as SQVTM and CDR2 as ANQGSEA. The CDR3 has 12 amino acids. V was shortened by 7 bases and J by 0 bases, with 9 bases between the two germline ends. The CDR3 spells CSGSINQETQYF. In DNA form, the CDR3 reads TGCAGCGGATCCATAAACCAAGAGACCCAGTACTTC.